This T cell receptor beta chain was sequenced during a study of blood T cell repertoires in COVID-19. Study-wide background: The analysed material was cDNA or gDNA that came from T cells, B-cell-depleted T cells, or PBMCs.

CDR3 length equals 15 residues. Germline assignment: CDR1 SGHTA and CDR2 FQGNSA. V lost 0 bases and J 3 bases, leaving 11 bases between the germline ends. This table comes from immunoSEQ multiplex PCR, and its TCRdb copy is limited to in-frame clones, with some not included. The sample lists more than 250,000 clones; roughly 90% were seen once. The rearrangement uses TRBV7-2 and TRBJ1-2; D might be TRBD1 (5 bases). This clonotype originated in a woman aged 30 to 39 who had recovered from COVID-19. Input material: PBMCs or T cells enriched from blood (not recorded which). The DNA for the CDR3 is TGTGCCAGCAGCTTAGCGATCGGGGGGGACTATGGCTACACCTTC. The encoded protein is CASSLAIGGDYGYTF.